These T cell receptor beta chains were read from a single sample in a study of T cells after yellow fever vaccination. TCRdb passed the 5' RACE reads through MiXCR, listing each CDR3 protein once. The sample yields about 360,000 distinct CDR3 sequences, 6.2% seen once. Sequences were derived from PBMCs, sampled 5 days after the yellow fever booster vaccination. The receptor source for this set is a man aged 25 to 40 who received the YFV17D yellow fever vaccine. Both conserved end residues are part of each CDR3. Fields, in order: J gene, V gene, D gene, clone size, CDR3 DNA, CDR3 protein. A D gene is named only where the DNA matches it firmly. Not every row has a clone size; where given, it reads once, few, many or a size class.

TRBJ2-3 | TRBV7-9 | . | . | TGTGCCAGCAGCTTAGGGACCCACAGCACAGATACGCAGTATTTT | CASSLGTHSTDTQYF
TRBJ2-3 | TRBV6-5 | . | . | TGTGCCAGCTCCGACGGAGATACGCAGTATTTT | CASSDGDTQYF
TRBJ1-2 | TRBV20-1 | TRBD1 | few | TGCAGTGCTAGGACAGGGTACTACTATGGCTACACCTTC | CSARTGYYYGYTF
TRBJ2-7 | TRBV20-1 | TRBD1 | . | TGCAGTGCTAACCATTACAGGGGAACCTACGAGCAGTACTTC | CSANHYRGTYEQYF
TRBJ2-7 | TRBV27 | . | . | TGTGCCAGCAGTTTATTCGGGGGAGTGGCCTACGAGCAGTACTTC | CASSLFGGVAYEQYF
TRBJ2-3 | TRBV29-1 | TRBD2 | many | TGCAGCGTTGGGCGTTTCGGGGCGGGAGGCCTAAATACGCAGTATTTT | CSVGRFGAGGLNTQYF
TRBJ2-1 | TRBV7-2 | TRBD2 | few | TGTGCCAGCAGCTTAGCTAGCGGGACCTCTTTCAATGAGCAGTTCTTC | CASSLASGTSFNEQFF
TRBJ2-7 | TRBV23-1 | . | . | TGCGCCAGCAGTCATCCGCGAGGGAACTACGAGCAGTACTTC | CASSHPRGNYEQYF
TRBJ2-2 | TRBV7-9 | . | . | TGCGCCAGCAGCTTACGAGGACAGTCACACACCGGGGAGCTGTTTTTT | CASSLRGQSHTGELFF
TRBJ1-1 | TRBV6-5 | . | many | TGTGCCAGCGGCTCAGGGAGTCGTGAAGCTTTCTTT | CASGSGSREAFF
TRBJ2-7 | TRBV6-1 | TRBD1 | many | TGTGCCAGCAGTCAGGGGGCTCTATACGAGCAGTACTTC | CASSQGALYEQYF
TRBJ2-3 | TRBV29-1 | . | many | TGCAGCGTTGAAAGAGGGACCCCCCCGACAGATACGCAGTATTTT | CSVERGTPPTDTQYF
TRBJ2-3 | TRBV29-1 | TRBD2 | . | TGCAGCGTCGGCGGGGGCGGGAGGGCTACAGATACGCAGTATTTT | CSVGGGGRATDTQYF
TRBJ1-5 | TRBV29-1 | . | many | TGCAGCGTTGAAGAGATGGAGGGACAGCCCCAGCATTTT | CSVEEMEGQPQHF
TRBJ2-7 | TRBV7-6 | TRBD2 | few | TGTGCCAGCAGCCGACTAGCGGGCATCAATGAGCAGTACTTC | CASSRLAGINEQYF
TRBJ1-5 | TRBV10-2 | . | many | TGCGCCAGCAGTCACGATAGCAATCAGCCCCAGCATTTT | CASSHDSNQPQHF
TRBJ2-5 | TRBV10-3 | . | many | TGTGCCATCAGCCAAGGTGCGGAAGAGACCCAGTACTTC | CAISQGAEETQYF
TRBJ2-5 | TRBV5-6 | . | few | TGTGCCAGCAGCTTGGTCGGGATCAAAGAGACCCAGTACTTC | CASSLVGIKETQYF
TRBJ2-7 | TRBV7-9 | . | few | TGTGCCAGCAGCCGTGCCGACAGATACGAGCAGTACTTC | CASSRADRYEQYF
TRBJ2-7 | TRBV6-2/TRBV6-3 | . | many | TGTGCCAGCAGTTACTCGACGGAAGATCTGAGGGGCGAGCAGTACTTC | CASSYSTEDLRGEQYF
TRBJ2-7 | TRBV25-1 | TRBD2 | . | TGTGCCAGCAGATCTAGCGGCAGCTCCTACGAGCAGTACTTC | CASRSSGSSYEQYF
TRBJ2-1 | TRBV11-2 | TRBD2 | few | TGTGCCAGCAGCCCTAAGACTAGCGGCAATGAGCAGTTCTTC | CASSPKTSGNEQFF
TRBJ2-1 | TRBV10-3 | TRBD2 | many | TGTGCCATCAACCCCCACCCTACTAGCGGGATAAGCAATGAGCAGTTCTTC | CAINPHPTSGISNEQFF
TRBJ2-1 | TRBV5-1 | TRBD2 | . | TGCGCCAGCATCCCAGAGGCGGGAGGCTCCTACAATGAGCAGTTCTTC | CASIPEAGGSYNEQFF
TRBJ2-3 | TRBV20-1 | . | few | TGCAGCCCCAAGTCTAGCGAACGCACAGATACGCAGTATTTT | CSPKSSERTDTQYF
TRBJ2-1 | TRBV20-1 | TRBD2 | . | TGCAGTGTAATAGCGGGGTACAATGAGCAGTTCTTC | CSVIAGYNEQFF
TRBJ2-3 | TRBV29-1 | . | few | TGCAGCGCCGAGTTATTCAAGCCCGGGACGGTTACCGGCACAGATACGCAGTATTTT | CSAELFKPGTVTGTDTQYF
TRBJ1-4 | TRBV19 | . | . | TGTGCCACCGAAGTGGTGGGGGGCGACGAAAAACTGTTTTTT | CATEVVGGDEKLFF
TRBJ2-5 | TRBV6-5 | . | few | TGTGCCAGCAGTTACTCACAGACCCAAGAGACCCAGTACTTC | CASSYSQTQETQYF
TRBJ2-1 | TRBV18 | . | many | TGTGCCAGCTCACTTAGCGGCACTTCAAATGAGCAGTTCTTC | CASSLSGTSNEQFF
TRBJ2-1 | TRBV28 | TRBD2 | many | TGTGCCAGCAGTTTTATCAGAGCGGGAGTTGGTCCCTACAATGAGCAGTTCTTC | CASSFIRAGVGPYNEQFF
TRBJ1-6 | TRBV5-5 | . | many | TGTGCCAGCAGCTATCGACAGTCTAGCTCCTATAATTCACCCCTCCACTTT | CASSYRQSSSYNSPLHF
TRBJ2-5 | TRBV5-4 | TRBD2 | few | TGTGCCAGCAGCCCCGGACTAGGCGGAGAGACCCAGTACTTC | CASSPGLGGETQYF
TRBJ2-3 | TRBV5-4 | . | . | TGTGCCAGCAGACGAGCAGGATCTAGCACAGATACGCAGTATTTT | CASRRAGSSTDTQYF
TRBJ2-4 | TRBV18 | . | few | TGTGCCAGCTCACCCGAGGGGTCTGGAAACATTCAGTACTTC | CASSPEGSGNIQYF
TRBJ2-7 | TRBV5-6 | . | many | TGTGCCAGCAGCCTCGGGCAGGGATCGACCTACGAGCAGTACTTC | CASSLGQGSTYEQYF
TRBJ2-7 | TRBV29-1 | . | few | TGCAGCGTTGTTGGAAGAGACTCCTACGAGCAGTACTTC | CSVVGRDSYEQYF
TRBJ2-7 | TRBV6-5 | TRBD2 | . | TGTGCCAGCAGTTACTCGTCTTGGGAGGGTTACGAGCAGTACTTC | CASSYSSWEGYEQYF
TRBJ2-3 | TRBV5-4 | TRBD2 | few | TGTGCCAGCAGCTTCCGGGAGGGCCTGGCAGATACGCAGTATTTT | CASSFREGLADTQYF
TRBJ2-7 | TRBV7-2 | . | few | TGTGCCAGCAGCTTATTAGGGGACAACACCTACGAGCAGTACTTC | CASSLLGDNTYEQYF
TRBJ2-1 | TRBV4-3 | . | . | TGCGCCAGCAGCCAAGATTTGAGAAATGAGCAGTTCTTC | CASSQDLRNEQFF
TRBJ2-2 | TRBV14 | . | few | TGTGCCAGCAGCCAAGGAGGGATCGGGGAGCTGTTTTTT | CASSQGGIGELFF
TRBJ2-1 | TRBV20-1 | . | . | TGCAGTGCTAGAGATAGGGTCCGACCAGGCAATGAGCAGTTCTTC | CSARDRVRPGNEQFF
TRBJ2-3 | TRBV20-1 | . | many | TGCAGTGCTAGGGGTAGCGCACTCAACACAGATACGCAGTATTTT | CSARGSALNTDTQYF